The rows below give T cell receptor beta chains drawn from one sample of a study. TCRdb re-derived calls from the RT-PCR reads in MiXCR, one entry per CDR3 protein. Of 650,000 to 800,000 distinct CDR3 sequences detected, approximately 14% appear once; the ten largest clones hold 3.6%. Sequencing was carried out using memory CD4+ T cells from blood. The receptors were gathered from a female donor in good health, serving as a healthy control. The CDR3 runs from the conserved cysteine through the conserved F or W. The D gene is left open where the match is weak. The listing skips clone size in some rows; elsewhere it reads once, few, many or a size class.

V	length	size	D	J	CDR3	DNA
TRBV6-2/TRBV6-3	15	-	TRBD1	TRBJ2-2	CASTQRDRNTGELFF	TGTGCCAGCACCCAGAGGGACAGGAACACCGGGGAGCTGTTTTTT
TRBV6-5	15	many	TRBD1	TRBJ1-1	CASSKRQGGNTEAFF	TGTGCCAGCAGTAAACGACAGGGTGGTAACACTGAAGCTTTCTTT
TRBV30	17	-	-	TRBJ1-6	CAWTVRSMDISNSPLHF	TGTGCCTGGACCGTCCGCAGCATGGACATATCTAATTCACCCCTCCACTTT
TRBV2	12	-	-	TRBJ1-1	CASTGLKTEAFF	TGTGCCAGCACAGGTTTGAAGACTGAAGCTTTCTTT
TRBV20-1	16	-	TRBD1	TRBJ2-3	CSATPGTGGRTDTQYF	TGCAGTGCTACCCCCGGGACAGGGGGTCGCACAGATACGCAGTATTTT
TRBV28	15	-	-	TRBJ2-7	CASSLRGSTSYEQYF	TGTGCCAGCAGTTTGAGGGGCAGTACAAGCTACGAGCAGTACTTC
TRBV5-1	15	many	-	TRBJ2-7	CASSLGTAIFAEQYF	TGCGCCAGCAGCTTGGGGACAGCGATCTTCGCCGAGCAGTACTTC
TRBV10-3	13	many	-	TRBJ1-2	CAIWAGASYGYTF	TGTGCCATCTGGGCAGGGGCGAGCTATGGCTACACCTTC
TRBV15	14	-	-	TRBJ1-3	CATSRDYVGNTIYF	TGTGCCACCAGCAGAGATTACGTAGGAAACACCATATATTTT
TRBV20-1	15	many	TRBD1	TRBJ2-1	CSARDLGTGTYGQFF	TGCAGTGCTAGAGATCTAGGGACAGGGACTTATGGGCAGTTCTTC
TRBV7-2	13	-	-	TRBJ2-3	CASRHAYTDTQYF	TGTGCCAGCAGGCACGCTTACACAGATACGCAGTATTTT
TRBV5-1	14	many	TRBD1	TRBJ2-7	CASSSGTGGMEQYF	TGCGCCAGCAGTTCCGGGACAGGGGGCATGGAGCAGTACTTC
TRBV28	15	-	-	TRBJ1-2	CASSPLGEANYGYTF	TGTGCCAGCAGTCCTCTGGGGGAAGCTAACTATGGCTACACCTTC
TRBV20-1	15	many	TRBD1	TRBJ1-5	CSAFPGGSSNQPQHF	TGCAGTGCTTTCCCAGGGGGATCTAGCAATCAGCCCCAGCATTTT
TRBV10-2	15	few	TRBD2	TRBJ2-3	CATRAGGYSTDTQYF	TGCGCCACCCGAGCGGGAGGTTACTCCACAGATACGCAGTATTTT
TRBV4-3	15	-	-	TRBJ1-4	CASSQDLNTYEKLFF	TGCGCCAGCAGCCAAGATCTGAACACCTATGAAAAACTGTTTTTT
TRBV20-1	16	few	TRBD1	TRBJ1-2	CSATSGTGAAHQSYTF	TGCAGTGCGACATCCGGGACAGGGGCAGCACATCAGAGCTACACCTTC
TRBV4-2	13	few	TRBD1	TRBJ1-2	CASSLEGQTGYTF	TGTGCCAGCAGCCTAGAGGGACAGACAGGCTACACCTTC
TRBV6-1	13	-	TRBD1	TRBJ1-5	CASGGQEYQPQHF	TGTGCCAGCGGGGGACAGGAGTATCAGCCCCAGCATTTT
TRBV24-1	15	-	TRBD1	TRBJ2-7	CATSASGQGTHEQYF	TGTGCCACCAGTGCATCGGGACAGGGGACGCACGAGCAGTACTTC
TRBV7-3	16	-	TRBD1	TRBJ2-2	CASRTPRQGATGELFF	TGTGCCAGCAGAACGCCGAGACAGGGGGCCACCGGGGAGCTGTTTTTT
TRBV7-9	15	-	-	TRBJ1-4	CASSFWAATNEKLFF	TGTGCCAGCAGCTTCTGGGCAGCAACTAATGAAAAACTGTTTTTT
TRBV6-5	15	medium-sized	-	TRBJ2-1	CASSYAPSSYNEQFF	TGTGCCAGCAGTTACGCCCCGAGCTCCTACAATGAGCAGTTCTTC
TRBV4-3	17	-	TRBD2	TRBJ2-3	CASSRGSSGGAADTQYF	TGCGCCAGCAGCAGAGGATCTAGCGGGGGGGCCGCAGATACGCAGTATTTT
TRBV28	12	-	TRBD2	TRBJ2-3	CASRKAGGTQYF	TGTGCCAGCAGGAAGGCGGGAGGTACGCAGTATTTT
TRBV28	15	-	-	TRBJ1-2	CASSLGGVGNYGYTF	TGTGCCAGCAGTTTAGGGGGGGTCGGGAACTATGGCTACACCTTC
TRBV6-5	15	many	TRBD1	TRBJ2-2	CATRGDRANTGELFF	TGTGCCACTCGGGGGGACAGGGCGAACACCGGGGAGCTGTTTTTT
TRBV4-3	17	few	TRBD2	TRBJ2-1	CASSPRSSGSGYNEQFF	TGCGCCAGCAGCCCCCGCTCTAGCGGGAGTGGGTACAATGAGCAGTTCTTC
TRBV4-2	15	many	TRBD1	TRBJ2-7	CASSRTGAETYEQYF	TGTGCCAGCAGCCGGACAGGGGCGGAAACCTACGAGCAGTACTTC
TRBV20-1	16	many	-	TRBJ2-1	CSARDPRLMGVIEQFF	TGCAGTGCTAGAGATCCTCGGTTAATGGGGGTGATAGAGCAGTTCTTC
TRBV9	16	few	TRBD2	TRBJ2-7	CASSPGGARGLYEQYF	TGTGCCAGCAGCCCGGGGGGGGCTAGAGGACTATACGAGCAGTACTTC
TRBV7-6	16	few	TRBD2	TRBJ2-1	CASSLEASGRGNEQFF	TGTGCCAGCAGCTTAGAGGCTAGCGGGAGGGGAAATGAGCAGTTCTTC
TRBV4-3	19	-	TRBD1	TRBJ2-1	CASSQDYGDRDLIYNEQFF	TGCGCCAGCAGCCAAGATTACGGGGACAGGGACCTTATTTACAATGAGCAGTTCTTC
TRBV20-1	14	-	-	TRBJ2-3	CSAYPDATRNTQYF	TGCAGTGCTTACCCCGACGCCACCAGGAATACGCAGTATTTT
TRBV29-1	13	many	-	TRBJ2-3	CSGQVDFTDTQYF	TGCAGCGGTCAGGTGGATTTCACAGATACGCAGTATTTT
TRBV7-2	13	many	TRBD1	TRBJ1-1	CASSFWDSPAAFF	TGTGCCAGCAGCTTTTGGGACAGCCCTGCGGCTTTCTTT
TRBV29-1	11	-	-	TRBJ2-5	CSVKGGETQYF	TGCAGCGTTAAGGGGGGGGAGACCCAGTACTTC
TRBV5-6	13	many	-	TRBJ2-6	CASSSFGANVLTF	TGTGCCAGCAGCTCGTTTGGGGCCAACGTCCTGACTTTC
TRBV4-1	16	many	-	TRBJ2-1	CASSQDRWGPDNEQFF	TGCGCCAGCAGCCAAGATCGATGGGGACCAGACAATGAGCAGTTCTTC
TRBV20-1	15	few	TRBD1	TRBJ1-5	CSAPQGAYSNQPQHF	TGCAGTGCGCCTCAGGGGGCCTATAGCAATCAGCCCCAGCATTTT
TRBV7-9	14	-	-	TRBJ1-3	CASSPSRHSNTIYF	TGTGCCAGCAGCCCGAGTCGGCATTCGAACACCATATATTTT
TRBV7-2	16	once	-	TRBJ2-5	CASSLGSASRAETQYF	TGTGCCAGCAGCTTAGGGTCGGCTAGCAGAGCAGAGACCCAGTACTTC
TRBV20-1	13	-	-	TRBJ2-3	CSAARIVADTQYF	TGCAGTGCTGCGAGGATAGTAGCAGATACGCAGTATTTT
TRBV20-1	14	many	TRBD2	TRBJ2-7	CSASILAASYEQYF	TGCAGTGCTTCGATCCTAGCGGCCTCCTACGAGCAGTACTTC
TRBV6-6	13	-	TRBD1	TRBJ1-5	CASLGQGHQPQHF	TGTGCCAGCCTTGGACAGGGGCATCAGCCCCAGCATTTT
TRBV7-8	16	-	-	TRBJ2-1	CASNPQVVGLYNEQFF	TGTGCCAGCAATCCCCAAGTCGTGGGACTCTACAATGAGCAGTTCTTC
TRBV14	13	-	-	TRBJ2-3	CASSQNEDDTQYF	TGTGCCAGCAGCCAAAACGAGGACGATACGCAGTATTTT
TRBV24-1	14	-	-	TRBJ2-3	CATSDFLGADTQYF	TGTGCCACCAGTGATTTCCTCGGGGCAGATACGCAGTATTTT
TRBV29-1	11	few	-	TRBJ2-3	CSVAGTDTQYF	TGCAGCGTTGCTGGCACAGATACGCAGTATTTT
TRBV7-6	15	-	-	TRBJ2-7	CASSLMQASSYEQYF	TGTGCCAGCAGCTTAATGCAGGCGAGCTCCTACGAGCAGTACTTC
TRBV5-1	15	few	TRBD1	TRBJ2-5	CASSLDGQGGETQYF	TGCGCCAGCAGCTTGGATGGACAGGGAGGAGAGACCCAGTACTTC
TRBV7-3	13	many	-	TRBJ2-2	CASSLSNTGELFF	TGTGCCAGCAGCTTAAGTAACACCGGGGAGCTGTTTTTT
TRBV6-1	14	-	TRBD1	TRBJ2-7	CASMQDRGSYEQYF	TGTGCCAGCATGCAAGACAGGGGATCCTACGAGCAGTACTTC
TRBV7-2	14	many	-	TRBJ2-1	CASSLARDNHEQFF	TGTGCCAGCAGCTTAGCGCGGGACAACCATGAGCAGTTCTTC
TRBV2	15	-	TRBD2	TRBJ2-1	CASSVGTSAYNEQFF	TGTGCCAGCAGTGTTGGGACTAGCGCCTACAATGAGCAGTTCTTC
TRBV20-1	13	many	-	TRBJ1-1	CSAGQFKNTEAFF	TGCAGTGCTGGACAGTTTAAAAACACTGAAGCTTTCTTT
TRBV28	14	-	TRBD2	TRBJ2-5	CATVISGKKETQYF	TGTGCAACCGTTATCAGCGGGAAAAAAGAGACCCAGTACTTC
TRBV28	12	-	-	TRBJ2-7	CASSRYTYEQYF	TGTGCCAGCAGCCGCTACACCTACGAGCAGTACTTC